Presented here are 28 T cell receptor beta chains from one specimen sequenced in a study of shared clonotypes between healthy human individuals. The assay was immunoSEQ multiplex PCR, and TCRdb's table has in-frame clones only and misses some. The sample contains millions of clones, approximately 94% of which appear only once. CD45RO-negative, CCR7-selected cells formed the naive CD8 fraction, which excluded terminally differentiated effector memory CD45RA+ cells. Material for sequencing was naive CD8+ T cells from PBMCs. The origin of the receptors is a man aged 18 to 29 in good health. Some clones in this sample may be carry-over from other donors' samples.

The V call is TRBV19, the J call TRBJ1-4; TRBD1 is a possible D gene (6 bases). The CDR3 is 14 residues long. V lost 5 bases and J 6 bases, leaving 13 bases between the germline ends. Per germline, CDR1 LNHDA and CDR2 SQIVND (reference sequence). The CDR3, as DNA: TGTGCCAGTAGTCCAGGGGCCGGGGATGAAAAACTGTTTTTT. It codes for CASSPGAGDEKLFF.

The genes are TRBV14 and TRBJ2-7, with TRBD1 matching over 10 bases. The CDR3 runs to 17 residues. Per the germline V gene, CDR1 is SGHDN and CDR2 is FVKESK. V lost 1 base and J lost 4; bases outside the gene matches: 10. CDR3 sequence reads: CASSQALLGTGAYEQYF. The CDR3 coding sequence is TGTGCCAGCAGCCAAGCTTTACTCGGGACAGGGGCTTACGAGCAGTACTTC.

This clone has only one observation. The chain is built from TRBV27 and TRBJ2-3; no clear D. V was pared by 5 bases and J by 0 bases, with 15 bases between. Germline CDR1 is MNHEY and CDR2 is SMNVEV (reference sequence). This CDR3 has 16 amino acids. CDR3 in amino acids: CASSHTMGISTDTQYF. The CDR3 DNA reads as TGTGCCAGCAGTCACACCATGGGCATAAGCACAGATACGCAGTATTTT.

The chain joins TRBV11-2 to TRBJ2-5; 11 nucleotides align to TRBD1. This CDR3 has 15 residues. Per the germline V gene, CDR1 is SGHAT and CDR2 is FQNNGV. Trimming cost V 3 bases and J 2 bases; bases outside gene matches: 2. The CDR3 DNA is TGTGCCAGCAGCTTCCGGGACAGGGGGCAAGAGACCCAGTACTTC. It yields the protein CASSFRDRGQETQYF. The full variable domain, with the rest looked up from reference TRBV11-2 and TRBJ2-5, is EAGVAQSPRYKIIEKRQSVAFWCNPISGHATLYWYQQILGQGPKLLIQFQNNGVVDDSQLPKDRFSAERLKGVDSTLKIQPAKLEDSAVYLCASSFRDRGQETQYFGPGTRLLVL.

This chain connects TRBV7-9 to TRBJ2-1; a weak D match, TRBD2 (6 bases). Trimming removed 5 bases at V and 0 bases at J, with 14 bases between. The germline CDR1 and CDR2 sequences are SEHNR and FQNEAQ (reference sequence). CDR3 size: 16 residues. The CDR3 DNA is TGTGCCAGCAGCGCATTAGCGGTTAGCTCCTACAATGAGCAGTTCTTC. The encoded protein is CASSALAVSSYNEQFF.

As DNA, the CDR3 is TGTGCCAGCAGCTGGGACAGGGGTACGGGCTACACCTTC. Encoded protein: CASSWDRGTGYTF. The gene calls are TRBV5-4 and TRBJ1-2; TRBD1 aligns across 10 bases. J gave up 8 bases and V 3 bases, and 4 bases lay outside the gene matches. The V gene's germline CDR1 is SGHNT and CDR2 YYREEE (reference sequence). CDR3 size: 13 residues.

In DNA form, the CDR3 reads TGTGCCAGCAGCTCCAGGGGGCGGAACACCGGGGAGCTGTTTTTT. It specifies CASSSRGRNTGELFF. The V and J genes are TRBV14 and TRBJ2-2, with 8 bases identical to TRBD1. Germline CDR1 is SGHDN and CDR2 is FVKESK. The J segment lost 1 base and the V segment lost 5 bases, leaving 3 bases of the junction unmatched. This CDR3 spans 15 amino acids.

The rearrangement joins TRBV5-6 to TRBJ1-2; no definite D call. V shed 0 bases and J shed 4 bases, with 10 bases lying between them. Per germline, CDR1 SGHDT and CDR2 YYEEEE. The CDR3 is 14 amino acids. CDR3 bases: TGTGCCAGCAGCTTGGTAGCTGAGGTCTATGGCTACACCTTC. It is translated as CASSLVAEVYGYTF.

V usage is TRBV28 and J usage is TRBJ2-7; D is possibly TRBD2 (6 bases). The germline V gene encodes CDR1 MDHEN and CDR2 SYDVKM. There are 14 residues in the CDR3. The V end lost 3 bases, the J end lost 6 bases, and 15 bases lay between the germline ends. This chain's CDR3 is CASSFGGIGPEQYF. As DNA, the CDR3 is TGTGCCAGCAGTTTTGGCGGGATTGGTCCCGAGCAGTACTTC.

The V and J genes are TRBV27 and TRBJ1-1; tentative D call: TRBD1 (5 bases). The V and J ends lost 6 bases and 4 bases respectively, with 12 bases between them. The CDR3 consists of 13 residues. Germline lookup yields CDR1 MNHEY and CDR2 SMNVEV (reference sequence). CDR3: CASSYGDGTEAFF. The CDR3 region has the DNA TGTGCCAGCAGCTACGGGGACGGCACTGAAGCTTTCTTT.

This chain connects TRBV25-1 to TRBJ1-2; unclear D gene. The V gene lost 1 base and the J gene lost 3 bases, with 3 bases spanning the gap. This CDR3 contains 12 residues. CDR1 is MGHDK, CDR2 SYGVNS, per germline. The CDR3 loop reads CASSEWDYGYTF. The CDR3 nucleotides are TGTGCCAGCAGTGAATGGGACTATGGCTACACCTTC.

The genes are TRBV28 and TRBJ2-1; 9 bases map to TRBD1. From germline, CDR1 is MDHEN and CDR2 SYDVKM. The CDR3 consists of 16 residues. With 5 bases clipped from V and 7 bases from J, the junction kept 12 bases outside the gene matches. For the CDR3, the DNA is TGTGCCAGCAGTATGCTCCGGGACAGGGTAGGGAATGAGCAGTTCTTC. Encoded protein: CASSMLRDRVGNEQFF.

J is TRBJ2-1 and V is TRBV6-1; D is unclear. The CDR3 runs 10 residues. The V end lost 8 bases, the J end lost 8 bases, and 7 bases lay between the germline ends. CDR1 MNHNS and CDR2 SASEGT come from the germline V gene. The CDR3: CASLGYEQFF. The CDR3 coding sequence is TGTGCCAGCTTGGGGTATGAGCAGTTCTTC.

The CDR3 nucleotides are TGTGCCAGCTCACCAGATCTTTGGGATACGCAGTATTTT. It translates to CASSPDLWDTQYF. V usage is TRBV18 and J usage is TRBJ2-3; no clear D. Trimming stripped 2 bases from V and 6 bases from J, with 9 bases between. There are 13 residues in the CDR3. Germline V gives CDR1 KGHSH, CDR2 LQKENI.

Turning to this clone: Different DNA sequences within this sample yield the same CDR3. The V and J genes are TRBV27 and TRBJ2-7; D unresolved. Trimming took off 0 bases at V and 4 bases at J, with 7 bases between the two ends. Germline lookup yields CDR1 MNHEY and CDR2 SMNVEV (reference sequence). The CDR3 loop spans 13 amino acids. In nucleotides, the CDR3 is TGTGCCAGCAGTTTATCACCCCGTTACGAGCAGTACTTC. This gives the protein CASSLSPRYEQYF.

The gene calls are TRBV20-1 and TRBJ2-7; D call uncertain. The V gene's germline CDR1 is DFQATT and CDR2 SNEGSKA (reference sequence). V lost 0 bases and J lost 7, with 7 bases in between. The CDR3 has 11 amino acids. This CDR3 is CSARDSDEQYF. The CDR3 DNA is TGCAGTGCTAGAGATAGTGATGAGCAGTACTTC.

The table lists this clone with a count of one. CDR3: CASSANRAICEWDNEQFF. In DNA form, the CDR3 reads TGCGCCAGCAGTGCTAATAGGGCTATATGTGAGTGGGACAATGAGCAGTTCTTC. This rearrangement joins TRBV10-2 to TRBJ2-1; D uncertain. Germline assignment: CDR1 WSHSY and CDR2 SAAADI. The V end lost 4 bases, the J end lost 5 bases, and 24 bases lay between the germline ends. This CDR3 contains 18 residues.

The chain recombines TRBV13 with TRBJ2-7, with TRBD2 matching 10 bases. V was clipped by 5 bases and J by 1 base; unmatched bases: 14. Germline values: CDR1 PRHDT, CDR2 FYEKMQ (reference sequence). The CDR3 extends over 18 amino acids. The CDR3 DNA reads as TGTGCCAGCAGCCCTGGGGGAGCGGGAGGGCCGGGATCCTACGAGCAGTACTTC. Amino acids: CASSPGGAGGPGSYEQYF.

The chain couples TRBV14 to TRBJ2-7, with TRBD2 identical over 7 bases. CDR1 and CDR2 from the germline V gene are SGHDN and FVKESK. The CDR3 has 14 amino acids. J was trimmed by 6 bases and V by 4 bases; bases with no gene match: 9. This CDR3 is CASSPGGAGVEQYF. The DNA of the CDR3 is TGTGCCAGCAGCCCGGGGGGAGCCGGGGTCGAGCAGTACTTC.

V usage is TRBV7-9 and J usage is TRBJ2-3; D not resolved. V lost 2 bases and J lost 2, with 11 bases in between. CDR3 length equals 15 residues. Germline V lookup: CDR1 SEHNR, CDR2 FQNEAQ (reference sequence). CDR3 region: CASSLNRPNTDTQYF. CDR3 nucleotides: TGTGCCAGCAGCTTAAATCGCCCGAACACAGATACGCAGTATTTT.

The J gene is TRBJ2-7, the V gene TRBV29-1, with no clear D. The germline V gene encodes CDR1 SQVTM and CDR2 ANQGSEA. The CDR3 contains 14 residues. Deletions cut 7 bases from V and 2 bases from J, with 18 bases between. CDR3 sequence reads: CSGADLGPPYEQYF. Written as DNA, the CDR3 is TGCAGCGGGGCCGATCTCGGACCGCCCTACGAGCAGTACTTC.

On this clone itself: This specimen includes other DNA sequences encoding the same CDR3. This rearrangement joins TRBV9 to TRBJ2-1; no clear D. The CDR3 sequence is 13 residues long. Trimming shortened V by 0 bases and J by 7 bases, and 8 bases separated the two germline ends. CDR1 SGDLS and CDR2 YYNGEE come from the germline V gene. CDR3 nucleotide sequence: TGTGCCAGCAGCGTAGCCGACCCGAATGAGCAGTTCTTC. Encoded protein: CASSVADPNEQFF.

The chain couples TRBV6-1 to TRBJ2-2, with no clear D. Germline CDR1 and CDR2: MNHNS and SASEGT. V shed 8 bases and J shed 8 bases, with 9 bases lying between them. CDR3 length: 11 residues. The CDR3 spells CASHYVGELFF. As DNA, the CDR3 is TGTGCCAGCCACTACGTGGGGGAGCTGTTTTTT.

The rearrangement links TRBV10-1 to TRBJ2-7; D is ambiguous. The V gene's germline CDR1 is WNHNN and CDR2 SYGVQD (reference sequence). CDR3 length equals 14 residues. Trimming stripped 2 bases from V and 2 bases from J, with 10 bases between. The CDR3 spells CASSEAGRAYEQYF. CDR3 sequence (DNA): TGCGCCAGCAGTGAGGCAGGCCGAGCCTACGAGCAGTACTTC.

V and J are TRBV19 and TRBJ1-4; weak D call: TRBD1 (5 bases). CDR3 length: 15 amino acids. Germline V gives CDR1 LNHDA, CDR2 SQIVND (reference sequence). V was shortened by 6 bases and J by 0 bases, with 11 bases between the two germline ends. The CDR3 DNA reads TGTGCCAGTAGCTACAGGACAACAACTAATGAAAAACTGTTTTTT. Protein: CASSYRTTTNEKLFF. The variable domain in full, completed from reference TRBV19 and TRBJ1-4, reads DGGITQSPKYLFRKEGQNVTLSCEQNLNHDAMYWYRQDPGQGLRLIYYSQIVNDFQKGDIAEGYSVSREKKESFPLTVTSAQKNPTAFYLCASSYRTTTNEKLFFGSGTQLSVL.

A single count supports this clone. The V call is TRBV7-3, the J call TRBJ1-6; TRBD1 is a possible D gene (5 bases). The CDR3 is 15 amino acids. V lost 2 bases, J lost 6 bases, and 11 bases lay in between. In germline, CDR1 is SGHTA, CDR2 FQGTGA. DNA for the CDR3: TGTGCCAGCAGCTTATCAGGCAGGGCTAATTCACCCCTCCACTTT. Amino acid sequence: CASSLSGRANSPLHF.

This clone was seen once. V and J are TRBV6-1 and TRBJ1-1; D is unclear. CDR3 length equals 15 residues. The germline V gene encodes CDR1 MNHNS and CDR2 SASEGT. Trimming removed 0 bases at V and 0 bases at J, with 8 bases between. CDR3 amino acids: CASSEAARMNTEAFF. For the CDR3, the DNA is TGTGCCAGCAGTGAAGCGGCCAGGATGAACACTGAAGCTTTCTTT.

Here the CDR3 DNA reads TGTGCCAGCACCCCTAGAGGGACAGGACTTCATGGCTACACCTTC. This sequence encodes CASTPRGTGLHGYTF. The chain links TRBV27 to TRBJ1-2; the match to TRBD1 covers 8 bases. There are 15 residues in the CDR3. The V gene end was trimmed by 7 bases and the J gene end by 6 bases; junction bases not matched to a gene: 13. Germline V gives CDR1 MNHEY, CDR2 SMNVEV (reference sequence).